This entry concerns a single T cell receptor beta chain. The target antigen is unknown. Each CDR3 protein is one row after TCRdb ran MiXCR on the 5' RACE reads. The sample yields under 350,000 distinct CDR3 sequences, roughly 8.6% seen once. The germline CDR1 and CDR2 sequences are SGDLS and YYNGEE. The CDR3 runs 15 residues. The V and J ends lost 0 bases and 0 bases respectively, with 10 bases between them. This specimen belongs to a study of identical twins. Study results and limitations: One should note that invariant MAIT and iNKT cells could partly confound zero-insertion analyses.

Another study also made use of these data, one on yellow fever vaccine responses in identical twins.

The sample taken for sequencing was CD8+ T cells sorted from blood. This TCR came from a woman aged 18-35 years in good health. This chain joins TRBV9 and TRBJ2-7; D gene ambiguous. In nucleotides, the CDR3 is TGTGCCAGCAGCGTAGGTGGTGGTAACTCCTACGAGCAGTACTTC. It codes for CASSVGGGNSYEQYF.